These 14 T cell receptor beta chains came from one sample sequenced in a study of blood T cells in healthy people across ages (dated by TCRdb to about 2015). The method behind the library was 5' RACE. Instrument on record: Illumina HiSeq 2500. A second roughly 6 to 12 cycle PCR used a sample-barcoded 5' primer and a J-beta primer mix. TCRdb's own reprocessing of the public reads used fastp at Q25 and MiXCR and kept productive beta chains. Every entry covers one CDR3 protein and lists the most common genes and DNA from its rows. The sample records some 1.6 million distinct CDR3 sequences, roughly a third of which are singletons. The top ten clonotypes cover approximately 10% of the sample. Sequencing was performed on blood. The receptors shown here come from a woman aged 25 to 39 in good health.

This chain joins TRBV4-1 and TRBJ2-1, with 8 bases identical to TRBD2. J gave up 8 bases and V 2 bases, and 8 bases lay outside the gene matches. Germline CDR1 reads MGHRA; CDR2 reads YSYEKL. The CDR3 is made up of 15 amino acids. Here the CDR3 DNA reads TGCGCCAGCAGCCAAATCGGGAGGGCCTTACATGAGCAGTTCTTC. This translates into CASSQIGRALHEQFF.

V gene TRBV5-1 combines with J gene TRBJ2-7; tentative D call: TRBD1 (5 bases). This CDR3 has 13 residues. The germline gives CDR1 SGHRS, CDR2 YFSETQ. V lost 0 bases and J lost 5, with 9 bases in between. For the CDR3, the DNA is TGCGCCAGCAGCTTGGAGGGGAACCACGAGCAGTACTTC. It yields the protein CASSLEGNHEQYF.

This clonotype was detected only a few times. The chain uses TRBV19 and TRBJ2-1; D is perhaps TRBD2 (6 bases). Looked up from germline, CDR1 is LNHDA and CDR2 is SQIVND (reference sequence). Deletions cut 5 bases from V and 4 bases from J, with 9 bases between. This CDR3 spans 13 amino acids. CDR3 in DNA: TGTGCCAGTAGTCGCGGGATATACAATGAGCAGTTCTTC. Amino acids: CASSRGIYNEQFF.

The V and J genes are TRBV7-8 and TRBJ2-1; a possible D gene is TRBD2 (6 bases). Looked up from germline, CDR1 is SGHVS and CDR2 is FQNEAQ. Trimming took 2 bases from V and 6 from J, leaving 23 bases between them. CDR3 length equals 18 residues. CDR3 region: CASSLRLEGPIQGNEQFF. The CDR3 bases are TGTGCCAGCAGCTTAAGGCTGGAGGGCCCGATCCAGGGCAATGAGCAGTTCTTC.

This clonotype has more than one count but fewer than ten. The V and J genes are TRBV2 and TRBJ2-5, with D tentatively TRBD1 or TRBD2 (5 bases each). The CDR3 extends over 15 amino acids. Trimming pared 0 bases from V and 9 bases from J, leaving 17 bases between. Germline CDR1 SNHLY, CDR2 FYNNEI. The CDR3 coding sequence is TGTGCCAGCAGTGAAGCGCAGAGGCAGTGGGGGTCCCAGTACTTC. Protein sequence: CASSEAQRQWGSQYF.

A few counts support this clonotype. The rearrangement joins TRBV5-6 to TRBJ2-7, with 8 bases fitting TRBD2. Per germline, CDR1 SGHDT and CDR2 YYEEEE. The CDR3 is 14 amino acids. Losses at the gene ends were 4 bases for V and 3 bases for J; bases not matched to a gene: 6. This chain's CDR3 is CASSPGGGHYEQYF. The CDR3 region has the DNA TGTGCCAGCAGCCCGGGCGGGGGGCACTACGAGCAGTACTTC.

Regarding this clonotype: Likely a read error: the CDR3 ends without its conserved phenylalanine or tryptophan. This rearrangement joins TRBV29-1 to TRBJ1-1, with 7 bases lining up with TRBD1. This CDR3 is built from 14 residues. With 3 bases clipped from V and 6 bases from J, the junction kept 10 bases outside the gene matches. From germline, CDR1 is SQVTM and CDR2 ANQGSEA. The CDR3 is CSVEGQGGYAEAFL. The CDR3 region has the DNA TGCAGCGTTGAGGGGCAGGGGGGTTATGCTGAAGCTTTCTTG.

The chain links TRBV20-1 to TRBJ1-6; possibly TRBD1 for D (6 bases). The CDR3 spans 12 residues. V was pared by 2 bases and J by 7 bases, with 6 bases between. Germline assignment: CDR1 DFQATT and CDR2 SNEGSKA (reference sequence). The CDR3 is CSARQGNSPLHF. For the CDR3, the DNA is TGCAGTGCTAGACAGGGGAATTCACCCCTCCACTTT.

The rearrangement joins TRBV5-1 to TRBJ2-4; a weak D match, TRBD1 (6 bases). Deletions cut 4 bases from V and 8 bases from J, with 31 bases between. Germline V gene sequence: CDR1 SGHRS, CDR2 YFSETQ. This CDR3 is 19 amino acids long. CDR3 protein: CASSPPRVGKGQPEDIQYF. CDR3 coding DNA: TGCGCCAGCAGCCCGCCCCGGGTGGGAAAAGGACAGCCGGAGGACATTCAGTACTTC.

Only a few counts were recorded for this clonotype. This rearrangement joins TRBV20-1 to TRBJ2-3; D possibly uses TRBD1 or TRBD2 (5 bases each). Germline CDR1 DFQATT, CDR2 SNEGSKA (reference sequence). This CDR3 has 16 amino acids. With 0 bases removed from V and 3 bases from J, the gap between germline ends came to 16 bases. The CDR3 here is CSARDPGTGTTDTQYF. CDR3 DNA sequence: TGCAGTGCTAGAGATCCAGGGACGGGGACGACAGATACGCAGTATTTT.

This chain links TRBV11-2 with TRBJ2-7; D gene ambiguous. This CDR3 has 14 residues. In germline, CDR1 is SGHAT, CDR2 FQNNGV. The ends were cut back, 3 bases at V and 2 bases at J, with 11 bases in the middle. The CDR3 bases are TGTGCCAGCAGCTTCTCCGTCTTCGCCTACGAGCAGTACTTC. The encoded protein is CASSFSVFAYEQYF. Full variable domain (remainder filled in from reference TRBV11-2 and TRBJ2-7): EAGVAQSPRYKIIEKRQSVAFWCNPISGHATLYWYQQILGQGPKLLIQFQNNGVVDDSQLPKDRFSAERLKGVDSTLKIQPAKLEDSAVYLCASSFSVFAYEQYFGPGTRLTVT.

The rearrangement joins TRBV20-1 to TRBJ1-5, with no clear D. This CDR3 contains 15 residues. With 6 bases removed from V and 3 bases from J, the gap between germline ends came to 18 bases. From germline, CDR1 is DFQATT and CDR2 SNEGSKA (reference sequence). The CDR3 protein is CSASPSGMFNQPQHF. In nucleotides, the CDR3 is TGCAGTGCCTCTCCCTCTGGCATGTTCAATCAGCCCCAGCATTTT.

This clonotype was observed a few times. The rearrangement joins TRBV20-1 to TRBJ2-3, with 9 bases lining up with TRBD1. With V trimmed by 5 bases and J by 6 bases, 9 bases remained unmatched. The CDR3 covers 14 residues. Germline assignment: CDR1 DFQATT and CDR2 SNEGSKA (reference sequence). CDR3 sequence reads: CSAPQTGGLDTQYF. In DNA form, the CDR3 reads TGCAGTGCTCCCCAGACAGGGGGTTTGGATACGCAGTATTTT.

The chain couples TRBV27 to TRBJ2-7; D may match TRBD1 or TRBD2 (5 bases each). V was shortened by 5 bases and J by 0 bases, with 14 bases between the two germline ends. Germline CDR1 and CDR2: MNHEY and SMNVEV (reference sequence). The CDR3 loop spans 15 amino acids. Here the CDR3 reads CASSPQPGPSYEQYF. The CDR3 DNA reads TGTGCCAGCAGTCCGCAACCGGGACCCTCCTACGAGCAGTACTTC.